These 19 T cell receptor beta chains came from one sample sequenced in a study of CD8 T cells in ankylosing spondylitis. TCRdb reprocessed the 5' RACE reads via MiXCR and lists one record per CDR3 protein. This sample yields 180,000 or so distinct CDR3 sequences, of which roughly 11% are seen a single time; about 28% belongs to the top ten. Sequenced material: blood, either unsorted or a sorted T cell fraction (not recorded which). The origin of the receptors is a male donor with ankylosing spondylitis or in good health (not recorded which).

V and J are TRBV5-4 and TRBJ2-5; 11 bases agree with TRBD2. In germline, CDR1 is SGHNT, CDR2 YYREEE (reference sequence). The V gene end was trimmed by 0 bases and the J gene end by 2 bases; junction bases not matched to a gene: 3. The CDR3 has 16 amino acids. CDR3 sequence reads: CASSLEGLAVQETQYF. Written as DNA, the CDR3 is TGTGCCAGCAGCTTGGAGGGACTAGCGGTACAAGAGACCCAGTACTTC.

In this sample, this clonotype turned up a few times. The chain has TRBV6-5 and TRBJ2-1; 8 nucleotides match TRBD2. V shed 2 bases, J shed 1 base, and the junction held 4 bases outside the gene matches. The CDR3 extends over 16 amino acids. Germline values: CDR1 MNHEY, CDR2 SVGAGI. The CDR3 DNA sequence: TGTGCCAGCAGTTACGGCGGGGGGTGGTCCTACAATGAGCAGTTCTTC. Residues: CASSYGGGWSYNEQFF.

The chain employs TRBV5-1 and TRBJ2-2; D unclear. Germline loops: CDR1 SGHRS, CDR2 YFSETQ. CDR3 length equals 16 residues. The germline V and J ends were trimmed by 0 bases and 9 bases, with 18 bases remaining between them. CDR3 protein: CASSLDVRPYMRELFF. DNA of the CDR3: TGCGCCAGCAGCTTGGATGTCAGGCCCTATATGCGGGAGCTGTTTTTT. Full variable domain (rest looked up from reference TRBV5-1 and TRBJ2-2): KAGVTQTPRYLIKTRGQQVTLSCSPISGHRSVSWYQQTPGQGLQFLFEYFSETQRNKGNFPGRFSGRQFSNSRSEMNVSTLELGDSALYLCASSLDVRPYMRELFFGEGSRLTVL.

This clonotype was found many times. The V gene is TRBV5-1, the J gene TRBJ2-3; D unresolved. Germline CDR1 SGHRS, CDR2 YFSETQ. The CDR3 extends over 14 amino acids. V lost 2 bases and J lost 0, with 7 bases in between. DNA of the CDR3: TGCGCCAGCAGCTTCGGTCATAGCACAGATACGCAGTATTTT. This encodes CASSFGHSTDTQYF.

The table lists this clonotype with many counts. The rearrangement uses TRBV11-2 and TRBJ2-4; 7 nucleotides match TRBD2. The germline CDR1 and CDR2 sequences are SGHAT and FQNNGV. The CDR3 covers 14 residues. Germline trimming cut 3 bases from V and 6 bases from J; bases unmatched to any gene: 5. The CDR3 sequence: CASSLGGVLNIQYF. DNA of the CDR3: TGTGCCAGCAGCTTGGGAGGGGTCCTAAACATTCAGTACTTC.

The rearrangement links TRBV7-2 to TRBJ1-6; D uncertain. The CDR3 totals 14 residues. The V gene's germline CDR1 is SGHTA and CDR2 FQGNSA. Trimming removed 3 bases from V and 9 bases from J, with 12 bases in between. CDR3 DNA sequence: TGTGCCAGCAGCTTTCTGCCGGTATCTTCACCCCTCCACTTT. This encodes CASSFLPVSSPLHF.

This clonotype has at least ten counts. This sequence joins TRBV5-1 and TRBJ1-6; TRBD1 agrees at 8 bases. The CDR3 loop spans 15 amino acids. J was trimmed by 7 bases and V by 1 base; bases with no gene match: 4. CDR1 and CDR2 (germline): SGHRS, YFSETQ. The CDR3 coding sequence is TGCGCCAGCAGCTTGTCCGGGACAGGAAATTCACCCCTCCACTTT. This sequence encodes CASSLSGTGNSPLHF.

V gene TRBV19 combines with J gene TRBJ2-1; D not certain. The CDR3 has 14 residues. V was shortened by 1 base and J by 5 bases, with 9 bases between the two germline ends. Germline loops: CDR1 LNHDA, CDR2 SQIVND (reference sequence). This CDR3 reads CASSIALTNNEQFF. The CDR3 nucleotides are TGTGCCAGTAGTATAGCCCTCACAAACAATGAGCAGTTCTTC.

This clonotype was observed at least ten times. The V gene is TRBV5-1, the J gene TRBJ2-3; TRBD2 might be the D (6 bases). Between the trimmed V and J ends, which lost 4 bases and 2 bases, there was a span of 11 bases. Looked up from germline, CDR1 is SGHRS and CDR2 is YFSETQ. This CDR3 contains 14 residues. The CDR3 bases are TGCGCCAGCAGCGAAGGACTATTCACAGATACGCAGTATTTT. It is translated as CASSEGLFTDTQYF.

In its sample, this clonotype was seen many times. This rearrangement joins TRBV7-8 to TRBJ1-4, with D unclear. CDR1 and CDR2 from the germline V gene are SGHVS and FQNEAQ. The CDR3 loop spans 13 amino acids. Trimming left V 6 bases short and J 8 bases short, with 13 bases between. CDR3 DNA sequence: TGTGCCAGCAGGCCAAGCGGCGGAGAAAAACTGTTTTTT. This translates into CASRPSGGEKLFF.

The rearrangement links TRBV29-1 to TRBJ2-2; D call uncertain. V shed 5 bases and J shed 0 bases, with 10 bases lying between them. The CDR3 sequence is 14 residues long. Per the germline V gene, CDR1 is SQVTM and CDR2 is ANQGSEA. The CDR3 loop reads CSVPAVANTGELFF. The CDR3 DNA follows: TGCAGCGTTCCGGCCGTCGCGAACACCGGGGAGCTGTTTTTT.

A word on this clonotype: This may be a read error, as it is one base from a much larger clone. This sequence joins TRBV28 and TRBJ1-6; TRBD1 agrees at 7 bases. CDR1 is MDHEN and CDR2 is SYDVKM in the germline V gene. Unmatched junction bases numbered 10, after V lost 1 base and J lost 10 bases. This CDR3 is built from 16 residues. CDR3 coding DNA: TGTGCCAGCAGTTTATTTCCGGGGACAGTGGTCTCACCCCTCCACTTT. Translating it yields CASSLFPGTVVSPLHF. The full variable domain, rest sourced from reference TRBV28 and TRBJ1-6, is DVKVTQSSRYLVKRTGEKVFLECVQDMDHENMFWYRQDPGLGLRLIYFSYDVKMKEKGDIPEGYSVSREKKERFSLILESASTNQTSMYLCASSLFPGTVVSPLHFGNGTRLTVT.

This clonotype was found many times. The J gene is TRBJ2-4, the V gene TRBV27, with D tentatively TRBD1 (6 bases). The CDR3 sequence is 14 residues long. Trimming took 6 bases from V and 8 from J, leaving 17 bases between them. Germline-derived CDR1 and CDR2 are MNHEY and SMNVEV (reference sequence). The CDR3 loop reads CASSPRTEGHIQYF. The CDR3 nucleotides are TGTGCCAGCAGCCCCCGGACAGAAGGGCACATTCAGTACTTC.

This clonotype was seen many times. The chain couples TRBV12-3 or TRBV12-4 to TRBJ1-5; D uncertain. This CDR3 spans 12 amino acids. V lost 11 bases and J lost 2, with 10 bases in between. CDR3 nucleotide sequence: TGTGCCTGCTGCATTGGCAATCAGCCCCAGCATTTT. This gives the protein CACCIGNQPQHF.

This clonotype was recorded at least ten times. This chain links TRBV10-3 with TRBJ2-1; D not resolved. CDR1 and CDR2 from the germline V gene are ENHRY and SYGVKD. V lost 8 bases to trimming and J lost 8 bases, with 16 bases between them. The CDR3 contains 13 residues. The CDR3 loop is CAIQSYGFDEQFF. The CDR3 region has the DNA TGTGCCATCCAATCTTATGGCTTCGATGAGCAGTTCTTC.

This clonotype appeared a few times. The V and J genes are TRBV28 and TRBJ1-6; perhaps TRBD1 as D (5 bases). This CDR3 spans 15 amino acids. The V end was cut by 2 bases, the J end by 3 bases, with 8 bases between. Germline CDR1 MDHEN, CDR2 SYDVKM. CDR3 DNA sequence: TGTGCCAGCAGTTTAGAGGGGCACTATAATTCACCCCTCCACTTT. Amino acid sequence: CASSLEGHYNSPLHF. Full variable domain (missing parts from reference TRBV28 and TRBJ1-6): DVKVTQSSRYLVKRTGEKVFLECVQDMDHENMFWYRQDPGLGLRLIYFSYDVKMKEKGDIPEGYSVSREKKERFSLILESASTNQTSMYLCASSLEGHYNSPLHFGNGTRLTVT.

V gene TRBV21-1 combines with J gene TRBJ2-1; the D call of TRBD2 is as the table states it, not checked on the DNA. TRBV21-1 is noted as a pseudogene. The CDR3 length is 16 residues. CDR3 sequence: CASSKSGSGNYNEQFF. The CDR3 DNA reads TGTGCCAGCAGCAAATCGGGTAGCGGGAACTACAATGAGCAGTTCTTC.

At least ten counts were recorded for this clonotype. The V and J genes are TRBV2 and TRBJ1-2; 9 positions agree with TRBD1. The CDR3 spans 14 residues. Germline values: CDR1 SNHLY, CDR2 FYNNEI. The V and J ends lost 4 bases and 5 bases, in that order; junction bases with no gene match: 5. The CDR3 spells CASSVEDRGYGYTF. The CDR3 DNA reads as TGTGCCAGCAGTGTAGAGGACAGGGGTTATGGCTACACCTTC.

This clonotype was counted a few times. V gene TRBV11-2 combines with J gene TRBJ2-3; no reliable D call. This CDR3 is 17 amino acids long. Trimming stripped 0 bases from V and 4 bases from J, with 17 bases between. Germline V gene lookup returns CDR1 SGHAT and CDR2 FQNNGV. CDR3 loop: CASSLEVGRSLADTQYF. CDR3 sequence (DNA): TGTGCCAGCAGCTTAGAGGTCGGCCGATCCCTCGCAGATACGCAGTATTTT.